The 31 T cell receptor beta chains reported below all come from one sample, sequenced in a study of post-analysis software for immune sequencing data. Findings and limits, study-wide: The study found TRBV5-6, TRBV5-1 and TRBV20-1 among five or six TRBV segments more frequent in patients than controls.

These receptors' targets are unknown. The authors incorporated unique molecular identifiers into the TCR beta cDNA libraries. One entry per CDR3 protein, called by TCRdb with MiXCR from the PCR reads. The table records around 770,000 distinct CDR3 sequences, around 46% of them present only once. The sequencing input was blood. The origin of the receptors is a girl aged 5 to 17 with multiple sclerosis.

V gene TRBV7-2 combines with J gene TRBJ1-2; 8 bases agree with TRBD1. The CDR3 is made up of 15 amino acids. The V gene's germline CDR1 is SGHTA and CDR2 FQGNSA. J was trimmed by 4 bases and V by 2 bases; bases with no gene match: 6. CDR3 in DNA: TGTGCCAGCAGCTTACAGCCAGGGGGCATCTATGGCTACACCTTC. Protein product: CASSLQPGGIYGYTF.

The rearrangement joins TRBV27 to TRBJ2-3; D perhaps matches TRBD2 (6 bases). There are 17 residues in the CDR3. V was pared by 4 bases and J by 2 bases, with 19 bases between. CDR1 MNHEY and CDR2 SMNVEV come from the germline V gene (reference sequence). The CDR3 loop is CASSYLAEVPLTDTQYF. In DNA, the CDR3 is TGTGCCAGCAGTTATTTAGCGGAGGTCCCACTCACAGATACGCAGTATTTT.

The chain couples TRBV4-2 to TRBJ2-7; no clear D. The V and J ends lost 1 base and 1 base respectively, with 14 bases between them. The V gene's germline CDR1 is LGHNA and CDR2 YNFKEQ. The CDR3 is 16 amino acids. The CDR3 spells CASSQAPTGNSYEQYF. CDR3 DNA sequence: TGTGCCAGCAGCCAAGCCCCGACCGGTAATTCCTACGAGCAGTACTTC.

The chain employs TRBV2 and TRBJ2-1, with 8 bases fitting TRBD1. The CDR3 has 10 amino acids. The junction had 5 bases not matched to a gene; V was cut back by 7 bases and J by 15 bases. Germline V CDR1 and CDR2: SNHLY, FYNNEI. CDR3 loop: CASKGQVLFF. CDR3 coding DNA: TGTGCCAGCAAGGGACAGGTCTTGTTCTTC.

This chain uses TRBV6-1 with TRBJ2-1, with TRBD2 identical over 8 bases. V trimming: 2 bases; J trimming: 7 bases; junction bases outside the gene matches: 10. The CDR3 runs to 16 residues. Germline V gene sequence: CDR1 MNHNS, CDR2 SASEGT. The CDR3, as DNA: TGTGCCAGCAGTGAATTTACGGGAGGGCCTAGGAATGAGCAGTTCTTC. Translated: CASSEFTGGPRNEQFF.

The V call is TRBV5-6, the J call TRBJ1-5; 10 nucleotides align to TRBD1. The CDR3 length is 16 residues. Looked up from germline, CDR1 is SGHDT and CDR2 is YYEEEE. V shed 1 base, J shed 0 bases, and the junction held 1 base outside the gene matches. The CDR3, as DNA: TGTGCCAGCAGCTTGTGGGACAGGGGTAGCAATCAGCCCCAGCATTTT. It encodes CASSLWDRGSNQPQHF.

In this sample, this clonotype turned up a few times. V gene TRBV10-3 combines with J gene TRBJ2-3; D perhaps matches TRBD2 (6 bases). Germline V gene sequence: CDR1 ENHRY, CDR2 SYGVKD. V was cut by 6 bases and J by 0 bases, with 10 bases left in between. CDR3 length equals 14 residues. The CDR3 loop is CAIREGISTDTQYF. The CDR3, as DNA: TGTGCCATCAGGGAGGGGATAAGCACAGATACGCAGTATTTT.

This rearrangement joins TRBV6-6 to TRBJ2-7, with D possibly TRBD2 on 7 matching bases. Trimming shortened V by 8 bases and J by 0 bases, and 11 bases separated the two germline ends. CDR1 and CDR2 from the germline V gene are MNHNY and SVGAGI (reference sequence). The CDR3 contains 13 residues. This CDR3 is CASRGAHSYEQYF. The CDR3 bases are TGTGCCAGCCGGGGGGCCCACTCCTACGAGCAGTACTTC.

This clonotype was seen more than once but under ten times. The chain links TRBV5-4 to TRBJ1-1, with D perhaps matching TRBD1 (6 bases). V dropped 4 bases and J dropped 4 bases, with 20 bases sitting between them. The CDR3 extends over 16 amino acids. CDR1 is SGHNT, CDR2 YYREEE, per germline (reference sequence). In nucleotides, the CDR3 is TGTGCCAGCAGCCCTGTTTATCAGGGGTCGACCACTGAAGCTTTCTTT. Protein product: CASSPVYQGSTTEAFF.

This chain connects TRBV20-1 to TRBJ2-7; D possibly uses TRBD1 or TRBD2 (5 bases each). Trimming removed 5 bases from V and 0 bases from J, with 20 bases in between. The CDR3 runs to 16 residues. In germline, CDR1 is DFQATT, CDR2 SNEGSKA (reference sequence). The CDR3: CSAVDLGPHSSYEQYF. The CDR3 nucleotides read TGCAGTGCTGTGGACCTGGGACCTCATAGCTCCTACGAGCAGTACTTC.

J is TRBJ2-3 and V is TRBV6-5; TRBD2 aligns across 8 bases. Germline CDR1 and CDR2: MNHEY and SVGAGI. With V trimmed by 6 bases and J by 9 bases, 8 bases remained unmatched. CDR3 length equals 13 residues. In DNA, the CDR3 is TGTGCCAGCAGCCAAGCGGGAGCGGAGACGCAGTATTTT. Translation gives CASSQAGAETQYF.

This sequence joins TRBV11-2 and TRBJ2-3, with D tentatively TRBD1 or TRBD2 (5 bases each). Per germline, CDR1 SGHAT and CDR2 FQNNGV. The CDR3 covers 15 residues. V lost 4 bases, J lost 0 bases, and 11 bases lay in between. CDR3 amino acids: CASSWGGFSTDTQYF. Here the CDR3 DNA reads TGTGCCAGCAGCTGGGGCGGGTTTAGCACAGATACGCAGTATTTT.

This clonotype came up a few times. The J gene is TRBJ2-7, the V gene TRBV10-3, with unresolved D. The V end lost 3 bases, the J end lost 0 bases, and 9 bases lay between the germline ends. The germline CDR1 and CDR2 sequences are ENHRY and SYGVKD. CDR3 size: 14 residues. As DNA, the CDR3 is TGTGCCATCAGTGACTACGGGCTCTCCTACGAGCAGTACTTC. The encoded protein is CAISDYGLSYEQYF.

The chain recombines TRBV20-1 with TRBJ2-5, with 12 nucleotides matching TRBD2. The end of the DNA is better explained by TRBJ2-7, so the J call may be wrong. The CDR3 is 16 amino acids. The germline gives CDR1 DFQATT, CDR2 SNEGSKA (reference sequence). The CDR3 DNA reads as TGCAGTGCTAGAGTGCCCAGACTAGCGGGAGAATACGAGCAGTACTTC. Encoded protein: CSARVPRLAGEYEQYF.

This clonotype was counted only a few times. DNA for the CDR3: TGTGCCACCAGAGGATCTAGCGACTCCTACAATGAGCAGTTCTTC. Translated: CATRGSSDSYNEQFF. The chain is built from TRBV15 and TRBJ2-1; tentative D call: TRBD2 (6 bases). V shed 6 bases and J shed 0 bases, with 12 bases lying between them. The CDR3 extends over 15 amino acids. Germline values: CDR1 LNHNV, CDR2 YYDKDF (reference sequence).

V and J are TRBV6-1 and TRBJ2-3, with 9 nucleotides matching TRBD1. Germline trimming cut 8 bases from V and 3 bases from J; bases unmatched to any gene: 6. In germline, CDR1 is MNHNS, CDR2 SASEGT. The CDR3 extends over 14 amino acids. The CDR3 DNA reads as TGTGCCAGCTCCGGGACAGGGATTACAGATACGCAGTATTTT. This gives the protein CASSGTGITDTQYF.

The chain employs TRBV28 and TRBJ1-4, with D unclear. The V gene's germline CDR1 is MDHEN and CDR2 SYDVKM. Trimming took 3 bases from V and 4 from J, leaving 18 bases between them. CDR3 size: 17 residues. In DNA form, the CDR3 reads TGTGCCAGCAGTTTTACGGCTACGACGGTAGATAATGAAAAACTGTTTTTT. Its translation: CASSFTATTVDNEKLFF.

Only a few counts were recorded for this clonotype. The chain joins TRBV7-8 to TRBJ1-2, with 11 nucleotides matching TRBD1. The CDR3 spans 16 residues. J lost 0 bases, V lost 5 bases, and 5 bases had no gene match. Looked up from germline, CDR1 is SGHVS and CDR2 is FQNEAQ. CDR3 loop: CASSPDRGRPNYGYTF. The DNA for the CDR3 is TGTGCCAGCAGCCCGGACAGGGGGCGGCCTAACTATGGCTACACCTTC.

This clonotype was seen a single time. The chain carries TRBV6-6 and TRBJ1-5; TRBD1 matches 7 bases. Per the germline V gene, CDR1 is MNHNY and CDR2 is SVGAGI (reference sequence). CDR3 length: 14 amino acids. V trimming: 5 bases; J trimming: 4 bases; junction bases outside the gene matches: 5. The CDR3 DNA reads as TGTGCCAGCAGTAGACAGGGCGAGAATCAGCCCCAGCATTTT. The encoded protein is CASSRQGENQPQHF.

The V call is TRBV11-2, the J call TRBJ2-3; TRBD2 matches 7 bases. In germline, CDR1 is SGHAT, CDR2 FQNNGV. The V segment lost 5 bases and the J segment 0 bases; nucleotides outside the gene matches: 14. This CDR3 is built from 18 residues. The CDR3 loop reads CASSKVGLKVPSTDTQYF. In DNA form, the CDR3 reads TGTGCCAGCAGCAAGGTGGGACTAAAAGTTCCTAGCACAGATACGCAGTATTTT.

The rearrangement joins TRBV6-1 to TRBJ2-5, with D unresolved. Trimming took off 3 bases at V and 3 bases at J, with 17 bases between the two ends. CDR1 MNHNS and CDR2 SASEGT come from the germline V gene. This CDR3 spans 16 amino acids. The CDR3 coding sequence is TGTGCCAGCAGTGAGTTGGGCCCAAACCCCGAAGAGACCCAGTACTTC. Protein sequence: CASSELGPNPEETQYF.

CDR3 sequence reads: CASSQDSGGYYEQYF. In DNA, the CDR3 is TGTGCCAGCAGCCAGGATAGCGGGGGTTATTACGAGCAGTACTTC. V and J are TRBV14 and TRBJ2-4; 9 bases agree with TRBD2. The tail of the sequence fits TRBJ2-7 better, so the J call may be wrong. The CDR3 has 15 residues. Germline loops: CDR1 SGHDN, CDR2 FVKESK.

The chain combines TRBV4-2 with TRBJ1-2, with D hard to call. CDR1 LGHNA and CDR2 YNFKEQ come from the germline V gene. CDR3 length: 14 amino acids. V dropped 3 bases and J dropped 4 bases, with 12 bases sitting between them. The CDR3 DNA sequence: TGTGCCAGCAGCCATCCACTCCCTAGCTATGGCTACACCTTC. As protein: CASSHPLPSYGYTF.

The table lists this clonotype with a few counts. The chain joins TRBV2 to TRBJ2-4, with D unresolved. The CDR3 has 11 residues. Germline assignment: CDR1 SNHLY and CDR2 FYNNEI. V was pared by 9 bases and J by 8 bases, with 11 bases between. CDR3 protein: CASLIGDIQYF. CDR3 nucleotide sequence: TGTGCCAGTCTCATAGGTGACATTCAGTACTTC.

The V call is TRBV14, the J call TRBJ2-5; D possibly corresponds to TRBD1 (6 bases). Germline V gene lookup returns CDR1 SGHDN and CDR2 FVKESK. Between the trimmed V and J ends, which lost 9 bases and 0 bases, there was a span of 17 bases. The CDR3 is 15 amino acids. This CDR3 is CARSGTRMYQETQYF. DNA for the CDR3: TGTGCCAGGTCCGGGACACGGATGTACCAAGAGACCCAGTACTTC. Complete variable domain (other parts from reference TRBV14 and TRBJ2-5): EAGVTQFPSHSVIEKGQTVTLRCDPISGHDNLYWYRRVMGKEIKFLLHFVKESKQDESGMPNNRFLAERTGGTYSTLKVQPAELEDSGVYFCARSGTRMYQETQYFGPGTRLLVL.

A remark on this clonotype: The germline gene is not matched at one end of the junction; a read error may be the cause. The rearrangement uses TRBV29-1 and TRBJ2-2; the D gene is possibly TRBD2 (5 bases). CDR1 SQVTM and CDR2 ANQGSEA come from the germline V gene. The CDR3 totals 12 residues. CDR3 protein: CSVSTINGELFF. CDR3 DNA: TGCAGCGTTTCCACAATCAACGGGGAGTTGTTTTTT.

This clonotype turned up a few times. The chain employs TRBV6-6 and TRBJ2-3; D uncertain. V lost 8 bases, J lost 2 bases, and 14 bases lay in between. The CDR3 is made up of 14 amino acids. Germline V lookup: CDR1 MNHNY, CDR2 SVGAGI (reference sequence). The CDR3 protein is CASHGSALTDTQYF. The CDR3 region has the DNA TGTGCCAGCCACGGCTCAGCTCTCACAGATACGCAGTATTTT.

CDR3 amino acids: CSATIGVTTEAFF. The CDR3 bases are TGCAGTGCCACGATCGGGGTAACCACTGAAGCTTTCTTT. The rearrangement uses TRBV20-1 and TRBJ1-1; D unresolved. V lost 6 bases to trimming and J lost 4 bases, with 15 bases between them. This CDR3 is built from 13 residues. CDR1 DFQATT and CDR2 SNEGSKA come from the germline V gene (reference sequence).

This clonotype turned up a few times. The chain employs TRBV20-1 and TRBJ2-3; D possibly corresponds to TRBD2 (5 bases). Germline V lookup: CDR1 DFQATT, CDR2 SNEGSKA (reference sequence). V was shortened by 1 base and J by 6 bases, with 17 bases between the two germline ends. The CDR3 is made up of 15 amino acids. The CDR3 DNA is TGCAGTGCTAGAGGGCCTAGCCCCAATCCGGATACGCAGTATTTT. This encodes CSARGPSPNPDTQYF.

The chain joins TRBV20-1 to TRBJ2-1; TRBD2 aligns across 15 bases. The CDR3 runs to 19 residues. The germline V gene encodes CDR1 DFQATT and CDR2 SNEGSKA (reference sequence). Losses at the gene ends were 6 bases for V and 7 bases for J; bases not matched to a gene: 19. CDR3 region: CSALPVGLAGGNSWNEQFF. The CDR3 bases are TGCAGTGCGCTACCAGTGGGACTAGCGGGAGGAAACTCGTGGAATGAGCAGTTCTTC.

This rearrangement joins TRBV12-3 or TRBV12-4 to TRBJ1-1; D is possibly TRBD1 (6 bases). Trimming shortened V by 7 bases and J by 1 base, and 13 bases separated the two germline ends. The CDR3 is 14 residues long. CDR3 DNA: TGTGCCAGCATCCCCGACAGGACGAACACTGAAGCTTTCTTT. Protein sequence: CASIPDRTNTEAFF.